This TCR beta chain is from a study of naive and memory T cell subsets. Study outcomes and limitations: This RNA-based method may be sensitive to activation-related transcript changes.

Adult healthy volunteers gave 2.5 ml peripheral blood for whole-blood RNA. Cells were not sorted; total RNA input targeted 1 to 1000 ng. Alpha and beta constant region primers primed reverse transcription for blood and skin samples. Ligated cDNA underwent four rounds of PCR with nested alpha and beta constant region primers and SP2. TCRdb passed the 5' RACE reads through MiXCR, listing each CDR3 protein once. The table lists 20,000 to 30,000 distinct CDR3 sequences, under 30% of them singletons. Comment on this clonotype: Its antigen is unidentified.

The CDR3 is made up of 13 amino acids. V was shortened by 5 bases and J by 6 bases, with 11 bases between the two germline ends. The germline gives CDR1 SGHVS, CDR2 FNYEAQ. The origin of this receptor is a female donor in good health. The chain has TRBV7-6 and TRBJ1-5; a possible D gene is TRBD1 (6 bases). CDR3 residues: CASSARGCQPQHF. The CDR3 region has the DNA TGTGCCAGCAGCGCCAGGGGATGTCAGCCCCAGCATTTT.